Listed below are T cell receptor beta chains from one sample, sequenced in a study of blood T cell repertoires in COVID-19. Profiled with immunoSEQ multiplex PCR; TCRdb holds only in-frame clones, not every one. Among approximately 250,000 clones listed, roughly 83% were seen once. Sequenced material: peripheral blood. The receptors originated from a man aged 60 to 75 who had recovered from COVID-19. Both conserved end residues are part of each CDR3. The D gene is left open where the match is weak. Only some rows state a clone size, as once, few, many or a class for expanded clones.

d_gene	abundance	v_gene	j_gene	CDR3nt	CDR3aa
-	-	TRBV19	TRBJ1-1	TGTGCCAGTAAGACACTCATGAACACTGAAGCTTTCTTT	CASKTLMNTEAFF
TRBD2	-	TRBV7-3	TRBJ2-3	TGTGCCAGCAGCTTATTTACTAGCGGTGAATATACGCAGTATTTT	CASSLFTSGEYTQYF
TRBD2	-	TRBV4-1	TRBJ2-7	TGCGCCAGCAGCCAAGGGTTGGGTCTAGCGGGATTCTGGGAGCAGTACTTC	CASSQGLGLAGFWEQYF
-	-	TRBV5-1	TRBJ2-2	TGCGCCAGCAGCTTGGGACTTTCGAACACCGGGGAGCTGTTTTTT	CASSLGLSNTGELFF
-	-	TRBV12-3/TRBV12-4	TRBJ1-1	TGTGCCAGCAGTTTTTTAGGGGGGGCTGAAGCTTTCTTT	CASSFLGGAEAFF
TRBD1	-	TRBV4-1	TRBJ1-2	TGCGCCAGCAGCCAAACAGGGGGCGGCTACTATGGCTACACCTTC	CASSQTGGGYYGYTF
-	-	TRBV6-5	TRBJ2-3	TGTGCCAGCGAGGGGGTAGACAGAACGCAGTATTTT	CASEGVDRTQYF
-	-	TRBV29-1	TRBJ2-2	TGCAGCGTTAATGTGGGGCGGATCGGGGAGCTGTTTTTT	CSVNVGRIGELFF
-	-	TRBV27	TRBJ2-1	TGTGCCAGCAGCTACAGGGCTGATGAGCAGTTCTTC	CASSYRADEQFF
TRBD1	-	TRBV5-1	TRBJ2-5	TGCGCCAGCAGCTTGGCAGGGGGTGAGACCCAGTACTTC	CASSLAGGETQYF
TRBD2	-	TRBV30	TRBJ2-3	TGTGCCTGGCTACTAGCGGGGGGGCTGGATACGCAGTATTTT	CAWLLAGGLDTQYF
-	-	TRBV7-2	TRBJ1-2	TGTGCCAGCAGCTTAGAGGGGCAGGGGAGCTATGGCTACACCTTC	CASSLEGQGSYGYTF
TRBD1	-	TRBV19	TRBJ2-5	TGTGCCAGTAGTATGGACAGGGGGAAGGAGACCCAGTACTTC	CASSMDRGKETQYF
-	-	TRBV14	TRBJ2-1	TGTGCCAGCAGCCGGACAGCAGTCAACTACAATGAGCAGTTCTTC	CASSRTAVNYNEQFF
TRBD1	-	TRBV7-8	TRBJ1-1	TGTGCCAGCAGCTTAGGGTACAGGGGAGCTGAAGCTTTCTTT	CASSLGYRGAEAFF
-	-	TRBV19	TRBJ1-1	TGTGCCAGTACCTACCCCCAGGGCGGCACTGAAGCTTTCTTT	CASTYPQGGTEAFF
-	-	TRBV6-2/TRBV6-3	TRBJ2-2	TGTGCCAGCAGTAGGACTCTCGGGGAGCTGTTTTTT	CASSRTLGELFF
TRBD2	once	TRBV27	TRBJ2-3	TGTGCCAGCAGTTCAGGACTAGCGGGGAGGGCAGATACGCAGTATTTT	CASSSGLAGRADTQYF
TRBD1	-	TRBV12-5	TRBJ1-5	TGTGCTAGTGGTTGGGGACAGGTAGGCCAGCCCCAGCATTTT	CASGWGQVGQPQHF
-	-	TRBV19	TRBJ2-1	TGTGCCAGTAGTATAGGCGCCCGTGAGCAGTTCTTC	CASSIGAREQFF
-	-	TRBV6-5	TRBJ1-2	TGTGCCAGCCGTATGGGGCAGAGTGGCTACACCTTC	CASRMGQSGYTF
-	-	TRBV29-1	TRBJ1-1	TGCAGCGTTGAAGACATATCTGGGCAGAGTGGCACTGAAGCTTTCTTT	CSVEDISGQSGTEAFF
-	-	TRBV12-3/TRBV12-4	TRBJ1-2	TGTGCCAGCAGTAACACGCGGGCCTGTACCTTC	CASSNTRACTF
TRBD2	-	TRBV12-3/TRBV12-4	TRBJ2-1	TGTGCCAGCAGCGCGCCCCTGGGCGGGAGTAAGTTCTTC	CASSAPLGGSKFF
TRBD1	-	TRBV19	TRBJ1-4	TGTGCCAGTAGCCCAGACCGGACAGGTTTTAATGAAAAACTGTTTTTT	CASSPDRTGFNEKLFF
-	once	TRBV18	TRBJ1-1	TGTGCCAGCTCACCTCTAGTGGGGGGCACTGAAGCTTTCTTT	CASSPLVGGTEAFF
-	-	TRBV5-1	TRBJ2-2	TGCGCCAGCAGCCCGGTCGGCGTCGGGGGAGGAACCGGGGAGCTGTTTTTT	CASSPVGVGGGTGELFF
-	-	TRBV5-6	TRBJ2-1	TGTGCCAGCAGCTTCGGGACTCTGAGCTCCTACAATGAGCAGTTCTTC	CASSFGTLSSYNEQFF
TRBD1	-	TRBV12-3/TRBV12-4	TRBJ1-1	TGTGCCAGCAGCGGGACAGGGGTTGAAGCTTTCTTT	CASSGTGVEAFF
-	-	TRBV24-1	TRBJ1-5	TGTGCCACCAGTGATCCACGATCACCCGGGGAGCCCCAGCATTTT	CATSDPRSPGEPQHF
TRBD1	-	TRBV9	TRBJ2-3	TGTGCCAGCAGTGGACAGGGGCGCCCAGATACGCAGTATTTT	CASSGQGRPDTQYF
-	-	TRBV24-1	TRBJ1-5	TGTGCCACCAGTGATTTCGAGGGTAGGAGCAATCAGCCCCAGCATTTT	CATSDFEGRSNQPQHF
-	-	TRBV6-6	TRBJ1-1	TGTGCCAGCAGTTACCCGGGACAGAACACTGAAGCTTTCTTT	CASSYPGQNTEAFF
-	few	TRBV18	TRBJ1-2	TGTGCCAGCTCTCCCACGTCGCAGGGAGGGGGTTCTAACTATGGCTACACCTTC	CASSPTSQGGGSNYGYTF